This is a list of T cell receptor beta chains from one sample in a study of cytomegalovirus exposure and HLA in healthy donors. The assay was immunoSEQ multiplex PCR, and TCRdb's table has in-frame clones only and misses some. The table lists under 70,000 clones, about nine tenths of them singletons, with roughly 2% in the top ten. What was sequenced was PBMCs. Every receptor here comes from a woman in her twenties or thirties in good health and CMV-seronegative. The CDR3 runs from the conserved cysteine through the conserved F or W. A D gene is named only where the DNA matches it firmly. The size entry is marked missing in some rows and otherwise reads once, few, many or a size class.

>TRBD1|TRBJ2-7|TRBV2|-
TGTGCCAGCAGTGGGAGGGACAGGGGGGCCCACGAGCAGTACTTC
CASSGRDRGAHEQYF
>TRBD1|TRBJ1-2|TRBV7-9|-
TGTGCCAGCAGCTCCATAGACAGGGAGGAATATGGCTACACCTTC
CASSSIDREEYGYTF
>TRBD1|TRBJ1-5|TRBV6-6|few
TGTGCCAGCAGATCTGGACAGGGTAGTCAGCCCCAGCATTTT
CASRSGQGSQPQHF
>TRBD1|TRBJ2-7|TRBV4-3|-
TGCGCCAGCAGCCAAGTCCGGCAGGGGGCGCGAGAGCAGTACTTC
CASSQVRQGAREQYF
>-|TRBJ2-7|TRBV2|once
TGTGCCAGCACCCGGGAGACAACCTACGAGCAGTACTTC
CASTRETTYEQYF
>TRBD1|TRBJ2-2|TRBV2|once
TGTGCCAGCAGGGGCTTGACAGGGGCCACCGGGGAGCTGTTTTTT
CASRGLTGATGELFF
>-|TRBJ1-2|TRBV7-9|-
TGTGCCAGCAGCCCGCTCCCGGACAGCATTTTTAACTATGGCTACACCTTC
CASSPLPDSIFNYGYTF
>TRBD1|TRBJ2-7|TRBV4-2|-
TGTGCCAGCAGCCGACAGGGGGCGCAGTCCTACGAGCAGTACTTC
CASSRQGAQSYEQYF
>TRBD2|TRBJ2-7|TRBV6-1|-
TGTGCCAGCAGTCTCCGGACTAGCGGGAGTCTCGAGCAGTACTTC
CASSLRTSGSLEQYF
>-|TRBJ2-3|TRBV7-2|-
TGTGCCAGCAGCTTATCTGGGGCCACAGATACGCAGTATTTT
CASSLSGATDTQYF
>TRBD1|TRBJ1-1|TRBV28|-
TGTGCCAGCAGTTTATGGACAGGGGGAAACACTGAAGCTTTCTTT
CASSLWTGGNTEAFF
>TRBD1|TRBJ1-2|TRBV29-1|-
TGCAGCGTTGATCAGGGGGCGTTTCTGGGCTACACCTTC
CSVDQGAFLGYTF
>TRBD1|TRBJ1-5|TRBV19|-
TGTGCCAGTAGTTCTGAGACAGGGTTCGGTCAGCCCCAGCATTTT
CASSSETGFGQPQHF
>-|TRBJ1-1|TRBV2|-
TGTGCCAGCAGTGAAGGCCCCGGGCCCACAGGGCGGAACACTGAAGCTTTCTTT
CASSEGPGPTGRNTEAFF
>TRBD1|TRBJ1-5|TRBV30|-
TGTGCCTGGGGGACAGGGGCCAATCAGCCCCAGCATTTT
CAWGTGANQPQHF
>TRBD2|TRBJ2-1|TRBV12-5|-
TGTGCTAGTGGTTCCCCCTCCCGGGGAGGGGAGCAGTTCTTC
CASGSPSRGGEQFF
>TRBD1|TRBJ2-1|TRBV9|-
TGTGCCAGCAGCGGGGGACAGGGGTTGCTTGATGAGCAGTTCTTC
CASSGGQGLLDEQFF
>-|TRBJ1-1|TRBV11-2|once
TGTGCCAGCAGCCAACTTCGGGGGAGAACTGAAGCTTTCTTT
CASSQLRGRTEAFF
>-|TRBJ1-4|TRBV6-1|few
TGTGCCAGCAGTCCGAGACAGGCAACTAATGAAAAACTGTTTTTT
CASSPRQATNEKLFF
>TRBD1|TRBJ1-3|TRBV7-9|-
TGTGCCAGCAGCGCCACAGGGGAAGGAAACACCATATATTTT
CASSATGEGNTIYF